This T cell receptor (beta chain) was captured by sequencing in a study of blood T cell repertoires in COVID-19. Study at large: Samples representing acute and convalescent COVID-19 were sourced from the United States, Italy and Spain. The cDNA or gDNA used as material had been derived from T cells, B-cell-depleted T cells, or PBMCs.

The authors' processing: The assay estimated nucleated cells by amplifying reference gene primers. TCRdb's table, derived via immunoSEQ multiplex PCR, lists solely in-frame clones and lacks some. V and J calls and clone size are given by that table; D and trimming were obtained from the DNA. The sample holds about 280,000 clones, approximately 91% seen once. Sequencing was carried out using peripheral blood. The clonotype comes from a man between 18 and 35 years old with active or convalescent COVID-19.

CDR3 in amino acids: CASSFQTGDSGANVLTF. The CDR3 nucleotides read TGTGCCAGCAGCTTTCAGACAGGCGACTCTGGGGCCAACGTCCTGACTTTC. J is TRBJ2-6 and V is TRBV7-8; tentative D call: TRBD1 (6 bases). This CDR3 spans 17 amino acids. Germline CDR1 is SGHVS and CDR2 is FQNEAQ. V was cut by 3 bases and J by 0 bases, with 12 bases left in between.